This TCR beta chain derives from a study of follicular helper T cells after annual influenza vaccination. The study, taken as a whole, reports: Each annual vaccination recalled recurring oligoclonal ICOS+CD38+ cTfh clonotypes.

Generated by immunoSEQ multiplex PCR, the TCRdb table keeps only in-frame clones and is missing some. The table lists approximately 5,000 clones, 70% to 85% of them singletons. Specified time point: 2015-2016 season, pre-vaccination. Per germline, CDR1 MNHNS and CDR2 SASEGT. The CDR3 is made up of 15 amino acids. V was pared by 6 bases and J by 4 bases, with 11 bases of the junction left unmatched. Note on this clone: Antigen: not known.

The sequencing used CXCR5+ CD38- circulating T follicular helper cells from blood, collected on the day of influenza vaccination. As for subset: circulating Tfh, non-naive CD4+CXCR5+PD-1+ (ICOS+CD38+ or ICOS-CD38-). The chain carries TRBV6-1 and TRBJ2-7; TRBD2 matches at 8 bases. The receptor's source is an adult who received the influenza vaccine. The DNA of the CDR3 is TGTGCCAGCAGCCGATTAGCGGGGCCGGAATACGAGCAGTACTTC. Protein: CASSRLAGPEYEQYF.